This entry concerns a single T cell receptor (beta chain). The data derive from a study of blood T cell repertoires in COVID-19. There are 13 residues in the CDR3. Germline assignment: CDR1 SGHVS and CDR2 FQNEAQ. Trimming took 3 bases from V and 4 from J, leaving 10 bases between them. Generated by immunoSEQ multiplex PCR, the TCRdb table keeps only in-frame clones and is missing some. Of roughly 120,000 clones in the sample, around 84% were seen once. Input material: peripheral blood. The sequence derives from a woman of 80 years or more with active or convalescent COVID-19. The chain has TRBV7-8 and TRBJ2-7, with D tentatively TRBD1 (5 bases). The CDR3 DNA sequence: TGTGCCAGCAGCTTGGGCAGGGAATACGAGCAGTACTTC. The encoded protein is CASSLGREYEQYF.